One TCR beta chain is described in this entry. This specimen comes from a study of cytomegalovirus exposure and HLA in healthy donors. The PCR was carried out with 60 Vbeta primers and 13 Jbeta primers. Data came from immunoSEQ multiplex PCR; TCRdb stores just in-frame clones and leaves some out. Across under 65,000 clones, the top ten clones capture more than 9% of the sample. Trimming removed 4 bases from V and 3 bases from J; junction bases left unmatched: 12. From germline, CDR1 is MGHRA and CDR2 YSYEKL. CDR3 length: 17 amino acids. Sample: PBMCs. The V call is TRBV4-1, the J call TRBJ1-1; TRBD1 matches 9 bases. This receptor was identified in a woman aged 25 to 39 in good health and CMV-seropositive. For the CDR3, the DNA is TGCGCCAGCAGCCGACAGGGGGTAGTTTTGGGCTACACTGAAGCTTTCTTT. Translation: CASSRQGVVLGYTEAFF.